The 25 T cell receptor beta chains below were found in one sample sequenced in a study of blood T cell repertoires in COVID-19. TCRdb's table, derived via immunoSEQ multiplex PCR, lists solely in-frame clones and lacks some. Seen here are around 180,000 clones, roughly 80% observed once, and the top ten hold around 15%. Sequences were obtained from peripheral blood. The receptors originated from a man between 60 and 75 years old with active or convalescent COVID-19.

CDR3 sequence: CASLGQGAGEYGYTF. Here the CDR3 DNA reads TGTGCCAGCTTGGGACAGGGGGCCGGGGAGTATGGCTACACCTTC. V is TRBV9 and J is TRBJ1-2; 12 bases agree with TRBD1. Looked up from germline, CDR1 is SGDLS and CDR2 is YYNGEE. The CDR3 has 15 amino acids. With V trimmed by 7 bases and J by 5 bases, 9 bases remained unmatched.

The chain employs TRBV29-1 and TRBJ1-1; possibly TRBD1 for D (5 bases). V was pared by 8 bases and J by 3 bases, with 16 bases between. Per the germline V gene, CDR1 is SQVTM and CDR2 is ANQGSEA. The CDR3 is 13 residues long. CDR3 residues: CSILTVQYTEAFF. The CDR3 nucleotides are TGCAGCATCTTGACAGTGCAATACACTGAAGCTTTCTTT.

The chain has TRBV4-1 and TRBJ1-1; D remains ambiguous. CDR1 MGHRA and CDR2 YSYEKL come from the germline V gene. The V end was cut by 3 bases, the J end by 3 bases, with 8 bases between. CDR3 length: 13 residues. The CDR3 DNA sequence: TGCGCCAGCAGCCATGACTTTTACACTGAAGCTTTCTTT. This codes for CASSHDFYTEAFF.

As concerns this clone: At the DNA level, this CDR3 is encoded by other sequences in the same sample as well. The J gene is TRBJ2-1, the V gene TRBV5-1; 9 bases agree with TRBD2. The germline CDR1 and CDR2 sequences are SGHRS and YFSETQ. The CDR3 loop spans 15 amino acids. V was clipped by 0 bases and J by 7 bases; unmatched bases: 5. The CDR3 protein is CASSLVGLAGNEQFF. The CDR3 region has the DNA TGCGCCAGCAGCTTGGTAGGCCTAGCGGGGAATGAGCAGTTCTTC.

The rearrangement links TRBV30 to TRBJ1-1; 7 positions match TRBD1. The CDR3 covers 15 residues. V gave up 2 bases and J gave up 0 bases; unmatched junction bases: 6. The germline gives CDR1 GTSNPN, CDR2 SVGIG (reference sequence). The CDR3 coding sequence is TGTGCCTGGAGTCCGGGACAGTACATGAACACTGAAGCTTTCTTT. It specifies CAWSPGQYMNTEAFF.

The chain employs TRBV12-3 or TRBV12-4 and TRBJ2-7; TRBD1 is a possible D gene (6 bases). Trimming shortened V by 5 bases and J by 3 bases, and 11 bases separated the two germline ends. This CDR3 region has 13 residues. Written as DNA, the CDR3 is TGTGCCAGCAGTGTGAAACAGGGCTACGAGCAGTACTTC. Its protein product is CASSVKQGYEQYF.

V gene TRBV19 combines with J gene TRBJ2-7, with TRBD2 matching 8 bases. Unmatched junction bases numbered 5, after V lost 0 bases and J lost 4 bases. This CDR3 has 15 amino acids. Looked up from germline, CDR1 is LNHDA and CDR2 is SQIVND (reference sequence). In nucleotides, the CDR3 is TGTGCCAGTAGTATAGAGCTAGCGGGTGATTACGAGCAGTACTTC. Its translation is CASSIELAGDYEQYF.

CDR3 nucleotide sequence: TGTGCCAGCAACCAAAAGCGGGACACAGATACGCAGTATTTT. This codes for CASNQKRDTDTQYF. The genes are TRBV7-2 and TRBJ2-3; 7 nucleotides match TRBD2. The ends lost 7 bases at V and 2 bases at J; junction bases unmatched: 6. This CDR3 has 14 residues. Germline V gives CDR1 SGHTA, CDR2 FQGNSA.

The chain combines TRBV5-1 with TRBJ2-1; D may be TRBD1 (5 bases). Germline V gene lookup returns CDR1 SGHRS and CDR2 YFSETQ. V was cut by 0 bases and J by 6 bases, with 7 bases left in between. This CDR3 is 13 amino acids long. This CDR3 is CASSLDRINEQFF. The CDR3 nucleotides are TGCGCCAGCAGCTTGGACAGGATCAATGAGCAGTTCTTC.

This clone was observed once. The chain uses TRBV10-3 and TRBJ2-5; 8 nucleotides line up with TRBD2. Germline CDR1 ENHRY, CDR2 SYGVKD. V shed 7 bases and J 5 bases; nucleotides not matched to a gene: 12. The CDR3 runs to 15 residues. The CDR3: CAIIVVAGLIETQYF. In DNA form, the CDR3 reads TGTGCCATCATTGTAGTAGCGGGGCTGATCGAGACCCAGTACTTC.

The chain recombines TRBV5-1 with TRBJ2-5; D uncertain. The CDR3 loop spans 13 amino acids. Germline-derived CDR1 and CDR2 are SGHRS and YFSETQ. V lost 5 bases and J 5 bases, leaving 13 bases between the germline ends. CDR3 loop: CASSARPQETQYF. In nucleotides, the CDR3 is TGCGCCAGCAGTGCCAGACCACAGGAGACCCAGTACTTC.

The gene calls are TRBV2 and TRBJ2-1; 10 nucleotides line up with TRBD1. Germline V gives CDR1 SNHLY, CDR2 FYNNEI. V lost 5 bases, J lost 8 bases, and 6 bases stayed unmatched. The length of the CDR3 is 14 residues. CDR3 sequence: CASSTGTGVDEQFF. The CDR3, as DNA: TGTGCCAGCAGTACGGGGACAGGGGTCGATGAGCAGTTCTTC.

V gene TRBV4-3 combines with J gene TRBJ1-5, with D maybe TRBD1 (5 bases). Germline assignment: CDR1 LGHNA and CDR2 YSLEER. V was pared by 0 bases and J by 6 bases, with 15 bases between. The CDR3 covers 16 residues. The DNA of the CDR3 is TGCGCCAGCAGCCAAGATTTTTGGGGTAGGGGTCAGCCCCAGCATTTT. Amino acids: CASSQDFWGRGQPQHF.

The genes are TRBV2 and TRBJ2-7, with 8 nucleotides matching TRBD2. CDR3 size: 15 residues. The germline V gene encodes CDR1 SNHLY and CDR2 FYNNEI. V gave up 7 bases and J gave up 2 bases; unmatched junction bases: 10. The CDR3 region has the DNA TGTGCCAGCAAAAACGAGCGGGGGTGGGCCTACGAGCAGTACTTC. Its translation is CASKNERGWAYEQYF.

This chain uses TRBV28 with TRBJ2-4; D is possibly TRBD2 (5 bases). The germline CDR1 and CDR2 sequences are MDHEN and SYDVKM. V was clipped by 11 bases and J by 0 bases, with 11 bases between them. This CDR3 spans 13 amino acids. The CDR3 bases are TGTGCCGAGCGGCTCCGAGCCAAAAACATTCAGTACTTC. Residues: CAERLRAKNIQYF. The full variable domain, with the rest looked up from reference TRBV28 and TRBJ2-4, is DVKVTQSSRYLVKRTGEKVFLECVQDMDHENMFWYRQDPGLGLRLIYFSYDVKMKEKGDIPEGYSVSREKKERFSLILESASTNQTSMYLCAERLRAKNIQYFGAGTRLSVL.

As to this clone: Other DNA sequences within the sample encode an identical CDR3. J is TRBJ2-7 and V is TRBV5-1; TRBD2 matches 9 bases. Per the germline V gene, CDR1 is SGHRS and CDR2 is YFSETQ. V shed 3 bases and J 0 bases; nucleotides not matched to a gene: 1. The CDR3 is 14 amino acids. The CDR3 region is CASSSTSGSYEQYF. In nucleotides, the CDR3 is TGCGCCAGCAGCTCGACTAGCGGCTCCTACGAGCAGTACTTC.

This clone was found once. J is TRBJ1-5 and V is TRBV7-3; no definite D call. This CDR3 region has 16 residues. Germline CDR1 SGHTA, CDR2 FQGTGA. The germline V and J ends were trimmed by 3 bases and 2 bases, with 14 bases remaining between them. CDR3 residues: CASSFRRVVCNQPQHF. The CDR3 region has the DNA TGTGCCAGCAGCTTCCGGAGGGTGGTGTGCAATCAGCCCCAGCATTTT.

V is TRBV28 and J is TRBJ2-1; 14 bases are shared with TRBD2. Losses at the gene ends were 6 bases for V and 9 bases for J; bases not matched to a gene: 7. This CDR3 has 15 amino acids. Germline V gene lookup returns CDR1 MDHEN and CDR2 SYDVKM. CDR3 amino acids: CASSAPGTSGSEQFF. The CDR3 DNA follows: TGTGCCAGCAGCGCACCCGGGACTAGCGGGAGTGAGCAGTTCTTC.

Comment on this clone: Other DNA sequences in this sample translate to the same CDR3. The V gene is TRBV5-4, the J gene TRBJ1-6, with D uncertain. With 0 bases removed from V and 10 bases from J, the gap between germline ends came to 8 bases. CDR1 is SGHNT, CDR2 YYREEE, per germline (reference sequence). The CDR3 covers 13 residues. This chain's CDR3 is CASSLESGSPLHF. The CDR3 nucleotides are TGTGCCAGCAGCTTGGAATCCGGGTCACCCCTCCACTTT. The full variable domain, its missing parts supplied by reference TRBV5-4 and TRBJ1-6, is ETGVTQSPTHLIKTRGQQVTLRCSSQSGHNTVSWYQQALGQGPQFIFQYYREEENGRGNFPPRFSGLQFPNYSSELNVNALELDDSALYLCASSLESGSPLHFGNGTRLTVT.

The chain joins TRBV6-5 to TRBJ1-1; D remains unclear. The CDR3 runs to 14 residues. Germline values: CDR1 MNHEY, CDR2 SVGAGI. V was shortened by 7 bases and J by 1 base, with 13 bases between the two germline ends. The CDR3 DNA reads TGTGCCAGCAACTACCCTGGGAGGAACACTGAAGCTTTCTTT. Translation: CASNYPGRNTEAFF.

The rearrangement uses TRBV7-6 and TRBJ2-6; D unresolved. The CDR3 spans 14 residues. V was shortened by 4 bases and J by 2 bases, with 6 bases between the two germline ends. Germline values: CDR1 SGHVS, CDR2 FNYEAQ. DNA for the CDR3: TGTGCCAGCAGCTCCCAGGCTGGGGCCAACGTCCTGACTTTC. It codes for CASSSQAGANVLTF. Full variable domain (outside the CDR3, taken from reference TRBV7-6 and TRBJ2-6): GAGVSQSPRYKVTKRGQDVALRCDPISGHVSLYWYRQALGQGPEFLTYFNYEAQQDKSGLPNDRFSAERPEGSISTLTIQRTEQRDSAMYRCASSSQAGANVLTFGAGSRLTVL.

The CDR3 DNA sequence: TGTGCCAGCAGTTACTCGGACAGGGCGAGCGGGGAGCTGTTTTTT. It specifies CASSYSDRASGELFF. The chain couples TRBV6-6 to TRBJ2-2, with 8 bases identical to TRBD1. V shed 0 bases, J shed 7 bases, and the junction held 4 bases outside the gene matches. This CDR3 is built from 15 residues. CDR1 and CDR2 from the germline V gene are MNHNY and SVGAGI (reference sequence).

DNA of the CDR3: TGTGCCAGCAGCCCTCCCGGGACTTCCTTTTCCTACGAGCAGTACTTC. Amino acids: CASSPPGTSFSYEQYF. This sequence joins TRBV5-5 and TRBJ2-7; possible D gene TRBD2, 6 bases. The CDR3 has 16 residues. Germline CDR1 reads SGHKS; CDR2 reads YYEKEE (reference sequence). Trimming took off 4 bases at V and 1 base at J, with 18 bases between the two ends.

CDR3: CASSQQGAGNEQFF. CDR3 nucleotides: TGTGCCAGCAGTCAACAGGGGGCAGGGAATGAGCAGTTCTTC. The chain uses TRBV6-2 or TRBV6-3 and TRBJ2-1; 9 nucleotides align to TRBD1. Germline trimming cut 5 bases from V and 7 bases from J; bases unmatched to any gene: 6. There are 14 residues in the CDR3. The germline CDR1 and CDR2 sequences are MNHEY and SVGEGT.

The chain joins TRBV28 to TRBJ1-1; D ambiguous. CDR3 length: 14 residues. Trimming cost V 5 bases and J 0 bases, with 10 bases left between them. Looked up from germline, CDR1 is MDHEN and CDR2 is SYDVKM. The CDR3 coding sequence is TGTGCCAGCAGTGGAGCACCGGTGAACACTGAAGCTTTCTTT. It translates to CASSGAPVNTEAFF.